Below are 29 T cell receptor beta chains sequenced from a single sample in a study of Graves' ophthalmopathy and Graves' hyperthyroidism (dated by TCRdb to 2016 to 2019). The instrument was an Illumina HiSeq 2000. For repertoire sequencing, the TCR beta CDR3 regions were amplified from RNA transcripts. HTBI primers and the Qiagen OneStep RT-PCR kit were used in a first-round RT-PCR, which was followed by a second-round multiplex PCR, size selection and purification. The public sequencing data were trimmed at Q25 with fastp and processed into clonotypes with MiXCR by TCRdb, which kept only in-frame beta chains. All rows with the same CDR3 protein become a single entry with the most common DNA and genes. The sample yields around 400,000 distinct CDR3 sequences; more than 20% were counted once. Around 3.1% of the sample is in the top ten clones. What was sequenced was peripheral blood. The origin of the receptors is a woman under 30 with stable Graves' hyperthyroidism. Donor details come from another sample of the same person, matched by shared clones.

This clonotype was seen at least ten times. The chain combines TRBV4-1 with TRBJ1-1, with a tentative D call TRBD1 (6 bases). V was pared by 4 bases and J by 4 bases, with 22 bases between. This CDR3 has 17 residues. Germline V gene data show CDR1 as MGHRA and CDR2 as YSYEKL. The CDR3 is CASSRTGIGLFRTEAFF. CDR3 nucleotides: TGCGCCAGCAGCCGTACAGGGATAGGGCTGTTCCGCACTGAAGCTTTCTTT.

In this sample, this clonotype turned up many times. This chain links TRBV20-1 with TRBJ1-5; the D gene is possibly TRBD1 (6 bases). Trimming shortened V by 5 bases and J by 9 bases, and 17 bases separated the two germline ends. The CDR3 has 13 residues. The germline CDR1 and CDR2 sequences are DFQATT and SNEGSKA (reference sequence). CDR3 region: CSAEDSLVRPQHF. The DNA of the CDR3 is TGCAGTGCTGAGGACAGCCTCGTAAGGCCCCAGCATTTT.

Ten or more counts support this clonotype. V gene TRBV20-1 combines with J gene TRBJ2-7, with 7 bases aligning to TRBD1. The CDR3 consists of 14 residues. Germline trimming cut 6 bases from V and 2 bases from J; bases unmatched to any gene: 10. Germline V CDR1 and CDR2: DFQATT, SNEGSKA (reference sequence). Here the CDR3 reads CSAPIPGQPYEQYF. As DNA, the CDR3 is TGCAGTGCACCCATACCGGGACAGCCCTACGAGCAGTACTTC.

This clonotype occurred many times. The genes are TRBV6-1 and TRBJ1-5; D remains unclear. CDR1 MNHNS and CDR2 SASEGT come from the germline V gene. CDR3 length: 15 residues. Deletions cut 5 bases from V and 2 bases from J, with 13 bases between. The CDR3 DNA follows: TGTGCCAGCAGTACGACTTCTGTTGGCAATCAGCCCCAGCATTTT. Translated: CASSTTSVGNQPQHF.

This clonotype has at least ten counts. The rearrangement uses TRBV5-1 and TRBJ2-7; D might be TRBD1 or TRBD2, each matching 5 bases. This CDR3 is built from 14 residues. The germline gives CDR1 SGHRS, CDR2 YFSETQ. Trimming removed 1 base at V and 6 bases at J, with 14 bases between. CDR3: CASSLSPSQGEQYF. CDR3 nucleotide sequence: TGCGCCAGCAGCTTGAGTCCTAGCCAGGGCGAGCAGTACTTC.

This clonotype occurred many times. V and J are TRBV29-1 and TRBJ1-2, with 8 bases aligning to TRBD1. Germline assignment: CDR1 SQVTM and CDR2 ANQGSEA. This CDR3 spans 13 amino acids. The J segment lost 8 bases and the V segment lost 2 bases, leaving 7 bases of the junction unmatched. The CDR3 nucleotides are TGCAGCGTTGAAAGTGCAGGGGGCTGGGGCTACACCTTC. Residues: CSVESAGGWGYTF.

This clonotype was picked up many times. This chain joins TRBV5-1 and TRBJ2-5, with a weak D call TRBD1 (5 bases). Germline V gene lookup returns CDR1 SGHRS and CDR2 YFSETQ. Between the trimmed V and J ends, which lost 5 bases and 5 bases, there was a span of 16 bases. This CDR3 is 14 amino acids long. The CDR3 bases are TGCGCCAGCAGGGCAACAGGTGGTGGTGAGACCCAGTACTTC. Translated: CASRATGGGETQYF.

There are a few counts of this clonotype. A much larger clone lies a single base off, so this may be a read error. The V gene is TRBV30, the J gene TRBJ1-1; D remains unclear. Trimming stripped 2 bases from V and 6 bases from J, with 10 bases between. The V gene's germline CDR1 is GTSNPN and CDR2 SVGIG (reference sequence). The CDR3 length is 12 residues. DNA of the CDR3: TGTGCCTGGAGTTCCGACCCTTCTGAAGCTTTCTTT. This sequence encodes CAWSSDPSEAFF.

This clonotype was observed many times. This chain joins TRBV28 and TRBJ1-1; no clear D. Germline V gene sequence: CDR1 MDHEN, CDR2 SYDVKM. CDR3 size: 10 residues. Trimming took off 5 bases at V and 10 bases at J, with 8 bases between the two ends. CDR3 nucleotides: TGTGCCAGCAGTGATATAGGAGCTTTCTTT. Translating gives CASSDIGAFF. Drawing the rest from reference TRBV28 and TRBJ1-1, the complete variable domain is DVKVTQSSRYLVKRTGEKVFLECVQDMDHENMFWYRQDPGLGLRLIYFSYDVKMKEKGDIPEGYSVSREKKERFSLILESASTNQTSMYLCASSDIGAFFGQGTRLTVV.

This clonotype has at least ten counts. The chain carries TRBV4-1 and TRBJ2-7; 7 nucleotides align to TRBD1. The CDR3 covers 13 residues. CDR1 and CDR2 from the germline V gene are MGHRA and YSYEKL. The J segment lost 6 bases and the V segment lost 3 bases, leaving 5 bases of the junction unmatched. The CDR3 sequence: CASSHLGQAEQYF. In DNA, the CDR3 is TGCGCCAGCAGCCATCTCGGACAGGCCGAGCAGTACTTC.

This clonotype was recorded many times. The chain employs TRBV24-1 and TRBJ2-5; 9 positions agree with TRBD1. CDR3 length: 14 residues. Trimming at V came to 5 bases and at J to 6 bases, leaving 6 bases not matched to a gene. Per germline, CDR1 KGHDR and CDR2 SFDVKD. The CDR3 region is CATSAGTGRKTQYF. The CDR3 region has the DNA TGTGCCACCAGTGCCGGGACAGGGCGAAAGACCCAGTACTTC.

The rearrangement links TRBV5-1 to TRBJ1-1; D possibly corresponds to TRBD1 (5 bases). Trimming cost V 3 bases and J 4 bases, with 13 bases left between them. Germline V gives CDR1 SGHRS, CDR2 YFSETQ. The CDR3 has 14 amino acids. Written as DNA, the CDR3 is TGCGCCAGCAGCTCTACTGGGACCCCCACTGAAGCTTTCTTT. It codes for CASSSTGTPTEAFF.

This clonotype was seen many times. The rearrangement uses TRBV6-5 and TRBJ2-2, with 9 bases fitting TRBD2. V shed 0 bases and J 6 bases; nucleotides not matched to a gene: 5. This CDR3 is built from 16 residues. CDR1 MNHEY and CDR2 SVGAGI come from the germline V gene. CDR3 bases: TGTGCCAGCAGTTACTCGGTAGCGGGAGAGCCCGGGGAGCTGTTTTTT. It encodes CASSYSVAGEPGELFF.

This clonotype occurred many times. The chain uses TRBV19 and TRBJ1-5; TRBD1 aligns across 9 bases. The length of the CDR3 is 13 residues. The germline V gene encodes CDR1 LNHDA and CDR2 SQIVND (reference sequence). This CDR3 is CATDRGNEQPQHF. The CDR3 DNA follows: TGTGCTACGGACAGGGGTAATGAACAGCCCCAGCATTTT.

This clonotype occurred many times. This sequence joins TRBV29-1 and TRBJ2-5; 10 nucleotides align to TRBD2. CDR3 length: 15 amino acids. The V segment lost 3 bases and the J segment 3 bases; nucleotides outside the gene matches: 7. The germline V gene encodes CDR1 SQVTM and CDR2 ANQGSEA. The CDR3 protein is CSVDGTLAGEETQYF. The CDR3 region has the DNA TGCAGCGTTGATGGGACTCTAGCGGGAGAAGAGACCCAGTACTTC.

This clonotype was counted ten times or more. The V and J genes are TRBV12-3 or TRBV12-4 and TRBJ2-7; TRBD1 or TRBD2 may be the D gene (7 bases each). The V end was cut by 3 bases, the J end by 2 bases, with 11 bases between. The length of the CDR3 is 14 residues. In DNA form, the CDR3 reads TGTGCCAGCAGTTTTCAGGGGGGGACCTACGAGCAGTACTTC. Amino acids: CASSFQGGTYEQYF.

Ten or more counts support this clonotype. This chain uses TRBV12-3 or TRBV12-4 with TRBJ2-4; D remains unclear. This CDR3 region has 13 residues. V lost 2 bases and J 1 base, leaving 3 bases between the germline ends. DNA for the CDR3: TGTGCCAGCAGTTTATCGGCCAAAAACATTCAGTACTTC. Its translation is CASSLSAKNIQYF.

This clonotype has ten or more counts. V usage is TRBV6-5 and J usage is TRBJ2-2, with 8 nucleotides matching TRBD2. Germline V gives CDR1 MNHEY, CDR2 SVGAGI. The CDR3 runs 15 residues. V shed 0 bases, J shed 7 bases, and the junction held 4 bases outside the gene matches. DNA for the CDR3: TGTGCCAGCAGTTACTCTAGCGGGATGGGCGGGGAGCTGTTTTTT. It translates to CASSYSSGMGGELFF.

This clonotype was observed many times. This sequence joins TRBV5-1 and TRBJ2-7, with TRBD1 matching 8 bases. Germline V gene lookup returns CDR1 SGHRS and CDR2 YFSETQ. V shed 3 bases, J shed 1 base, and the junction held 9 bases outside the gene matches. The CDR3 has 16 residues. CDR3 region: CASSSKLRDRSYEQYF. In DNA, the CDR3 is TGCGCCAGCAGCTCGAAACTCCGGGACAGGTCCTACGAGCAGTACTTC.

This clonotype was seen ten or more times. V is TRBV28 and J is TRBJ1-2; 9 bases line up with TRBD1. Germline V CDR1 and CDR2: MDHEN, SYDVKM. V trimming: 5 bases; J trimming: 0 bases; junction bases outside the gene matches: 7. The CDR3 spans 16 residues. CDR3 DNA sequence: TGTGCCAGCAGTGACCCCGGGACAGGGACTAACTATGGCTACACCTTC. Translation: CASSDPGTGTNYGYTF.

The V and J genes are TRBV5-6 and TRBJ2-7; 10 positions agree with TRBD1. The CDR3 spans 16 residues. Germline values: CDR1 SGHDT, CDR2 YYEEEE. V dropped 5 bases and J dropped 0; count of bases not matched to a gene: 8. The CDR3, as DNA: TGTGCCAGCAGACCTATTGGACAGGGGGACTCCTACGAGCAGTACTTC. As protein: CASRPIGQGDSYEQYF.

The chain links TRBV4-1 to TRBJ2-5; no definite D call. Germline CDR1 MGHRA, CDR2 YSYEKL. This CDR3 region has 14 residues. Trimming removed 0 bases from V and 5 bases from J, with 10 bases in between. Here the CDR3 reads CASSQDTARETQYF. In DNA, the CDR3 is TGCGCCAGCAGCCAAGATACCGCCAGGGAGACCCAGTACTTC.

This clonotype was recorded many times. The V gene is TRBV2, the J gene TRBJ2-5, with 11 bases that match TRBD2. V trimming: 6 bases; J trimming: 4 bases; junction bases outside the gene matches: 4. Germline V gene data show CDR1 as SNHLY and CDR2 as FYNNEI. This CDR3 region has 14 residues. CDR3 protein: CASRRLAGGETQYF. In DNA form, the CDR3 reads TGTGCCAGCAGGCGTCTAGCGGGAGGAGAGACCCAGTACTTC.

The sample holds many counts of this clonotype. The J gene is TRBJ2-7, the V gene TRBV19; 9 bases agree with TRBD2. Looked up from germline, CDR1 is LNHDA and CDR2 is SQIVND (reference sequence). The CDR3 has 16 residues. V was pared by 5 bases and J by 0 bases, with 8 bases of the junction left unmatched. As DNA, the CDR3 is TGTGCCAGTAGTGGGGCTCCAGCGGGGGGCTCCTACGAGCAGTACTTC. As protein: CASSGAPAGGSYEQYF.

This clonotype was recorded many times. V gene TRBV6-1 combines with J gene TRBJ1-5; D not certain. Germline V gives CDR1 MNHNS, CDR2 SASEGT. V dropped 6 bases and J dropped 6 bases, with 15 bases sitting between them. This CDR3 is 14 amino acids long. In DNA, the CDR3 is TGTGCCAGCAGCTTTGGCGGGGATACTCAGCCCCAGCATTTT. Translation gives CASSFGGDTQPQHF.

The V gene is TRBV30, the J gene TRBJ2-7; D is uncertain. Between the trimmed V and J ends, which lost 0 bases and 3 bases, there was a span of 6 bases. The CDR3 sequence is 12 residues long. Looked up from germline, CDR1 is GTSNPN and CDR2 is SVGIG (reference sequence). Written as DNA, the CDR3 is TGTGCCTGGAGTGTACCGAGCTACGAGCAGTACTTC. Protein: CAWSVPSYEQYF.

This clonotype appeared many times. CDR3 bases: TGCAGTGCTGTGAGGCCGGGACAGGGGGCTCTTGCCAATAATTCACCCCTCCACTTT. Translating it yields CSAVRPGQGALANNSPLHF. The genes are TRBV20-1 and TRBJ1-6; TRBD1 matches at 12 bases. The length of the CDR3 is 19 residues. The V gene end was trimmed by 5 bases and the J gene end by 5 bases; junction bases not matched to a gene: 16. CDR1 is DFQATT and CDR2 is SNEGSKA in the germline V gene (reference sequence).

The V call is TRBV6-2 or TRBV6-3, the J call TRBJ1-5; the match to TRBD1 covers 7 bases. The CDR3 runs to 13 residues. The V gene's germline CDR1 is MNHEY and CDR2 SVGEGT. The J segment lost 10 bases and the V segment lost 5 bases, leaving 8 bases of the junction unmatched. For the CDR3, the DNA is TGTGCCAGCAGTCGGCAGGGGGATTATCCCCAGCATTTT. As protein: CASSRQGDYPQHF.

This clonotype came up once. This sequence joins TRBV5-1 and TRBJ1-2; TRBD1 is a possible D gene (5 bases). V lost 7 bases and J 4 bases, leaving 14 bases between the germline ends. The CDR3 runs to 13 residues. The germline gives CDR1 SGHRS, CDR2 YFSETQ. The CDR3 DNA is TGCGCCAGCGGGGACGGGCAGATCTATGGCTACACCTTC. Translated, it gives CASGDGQIYGYTF.